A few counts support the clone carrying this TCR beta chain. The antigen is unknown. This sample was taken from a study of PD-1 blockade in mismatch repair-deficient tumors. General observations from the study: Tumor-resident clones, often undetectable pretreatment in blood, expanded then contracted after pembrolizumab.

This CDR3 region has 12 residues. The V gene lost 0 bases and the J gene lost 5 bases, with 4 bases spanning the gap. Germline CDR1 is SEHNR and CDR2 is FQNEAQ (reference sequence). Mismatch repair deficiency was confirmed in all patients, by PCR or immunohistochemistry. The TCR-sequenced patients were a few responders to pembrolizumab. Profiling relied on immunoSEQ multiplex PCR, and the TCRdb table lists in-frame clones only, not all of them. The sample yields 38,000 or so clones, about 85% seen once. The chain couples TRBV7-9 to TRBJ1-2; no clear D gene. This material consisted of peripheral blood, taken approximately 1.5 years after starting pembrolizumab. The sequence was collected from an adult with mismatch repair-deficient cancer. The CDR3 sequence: CASSLARYGYTF. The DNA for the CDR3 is TGTGCCAGCAGCTTAGCACGATATGGCTACACCTTC.